The TCR beta chain described here comes from a study of T cells after yellow fever vaccination (dated by TCRdb to about 2019). With regard to the full study: The SMART-Seq v4 Ultra Low Input RNA kit was used to prepare libraries from fractions with low cell numbers. Bulk PBMC replicates and cell subsets were isolated from blood drawn at multiple timepoints before and after both primary and secondary immunization. To follow T-cell clones before and after primary and booster YFV17D yellow fever vaccination, bulk TCR alpha and beta repertoires were sequenced over time. Two healthy male donors, one aged 18 to 30 and one aged 30 to 40 years, were included in the cohort.

Trimming accounts for 9 bases at V and 0 bases at J, while the number of junction bases matched to no gene is 8. The CDR3 holds 15 amino acids from the cysteine to the phenylalanine. Kept here is only the CDR3 DNA, which spans 45 bases and is read in frame from base 1. The paper's findings and limits, for the study overall: A small share of clonotypes occurred in both CD4 and CD8 compartments, likely arising from convergent recombination. FACS-sorted repertoires could contain abundant contaminating clonotypes from the bulk population, so computational filtering was required. The secondary T-cell response was found to be weaker but faster than the primary response, with a peak reached on day 5 rather than on day 15. After the booster, most of the clones that had expanded following primary vaccination were detected again (around 95% of CD4 and around 87% of CD8), which suggests that memory was broadly maintained. Because the study included only a couple of donors, the extent to which the findings can be generalized is limited.

Taken with the paper, the label for treatment or condition translates to: live attenuated yellow fever vaccine strain. PBMCs were isolated from peripheral blood using a standard Ficoll-Paque protocol. CD4 and CD8 T-cell fractions were isolated with Dynabeads CD4 and CD8 positive selection kits. RNA was extracted with TriZol from bulk PBMCs, CD4 and CD8 fractions, and dextramer-positive and dextramer-negative fractions. This clonotype has at least ten counts. The target of this receptor is not known. No base qualities exist here, and no much larger clone lies one base off it. TCR cDNA was synthesized by 5'RACE template switching, through which a universal primer site and unique molecular identifiers were introduced. cDNA synthesis was primed from both the TCR alpha and TCR beta constant segments. Library amplification used two PCR steps, and the second PCR step added sample barcodes and sequencing adapters. Sequencing of the libraries was done on either Illumina HiSeq 2500 (2x100 bp) or NovaSeq (2x150 bp). As for the original processing: Reads were demultiplexed and collapsed into UMI consensus sequences with MIGEC, and V(D)J alignment was performed with MiXCR. Clonotypes responding to the vaccine were identified with edgeR on replicate PBMC samples, with the criteria of FDR below 0.01 and a log2 fold change above 5 up to day 15. CD4 or CD8 identity was assigned to each bulk clonotype according to whether the clonotype was present at higher abundance in the sequenced CD4 repertoire or the sequenced CD8 repertoire. The public sequencing data were trimmed at Q25 with fastp and processed into clonotypes with MiXCR by TCRdb, which kept only in-frame beta chains. Identical CDR3 proteins give one entry, which carries the most common genes and DNA. These V and J calls derive from TCRdb rather than the authors' analysis. The sample profile shows 150,000 or so distinct CDR3 sequences; 5.5% to 7.5% of them were found once. Roughly 2.5% of the sample comes from the top ten.

The chain is assembled from TRBV12-3 or TRBV12-4 and TRBJ1-1; the junction holds 9 bases that match TRBD1. The sequence was obtained from a man aged 18 to 35 who received the YFV17D yellow fever vaccine. The material sequenced was CD4+ T cells sorted from PBMCs, taken 5 to 6 days after the first yellow fever vaccination. For the CDR3, the sequence is CASMDRGLMNTEAFF. The DNA sequence follows: TGTGCCAGTATGGACAGGGGCCTCATGAACACTGAAGCTTTCTTT.